This T cell receptor beta chain was captured by sequencing in a study of shared clonotypes between healthy human individuals. Generated by immunoSEQ multiplex PCR, the TCRdb table keeps only in-frame clones and is missing some. The sample shows roughly 2.5 million clones, just over 90% of them seen only once. This CDR3 comprises 17 residues. With V trimmed by 5 bases and J by 5 bases, 14 bases remained unmatched. Germline CDR1 KGHSH, CDR2 LQKENI. The source material was naive CD4+ T cells sorted from blood. Subset specified: CD45RA+ positively selected. The rearrangement links TRBV18 to TRBJ1-2, with 10 bases identical to TRBD1. This TCR derives from a man aged 18 to 30 in good health. This CDR3 reads CASSLYFRDRGLYGYTF. Written as DNA, the CDR3 is TGTGCCAGCTCATTGTACTTCCGGGACAGGGGACTTTATGGCTACACCTTC. Complete variable domain (other parts from reference TRBV18 and TRBJ1-2): NAGVMQNPRHLVRRRGQEARLRCSPMKGHSHVYWYRQLPEEGLKFMVYLQKENIIDESGMPKERFSAEFPKEGPSILRIQQVVRGDSAAYFCASSLYFRDRGLYGYTFGSGTRLTVV.